This T cell receptor beta chain was identified during a study of T cells after yellow fever vaccination (dated by TCRdb to about 2019). In the study overall: The SMART-Seq v4 Ultra Low Input RNA kit was used to prepare libraries from fractions with low cell numbers. To follow T-cell clones before and after both primary and booster YFV17D yellow fever vaccination, bulk TCR alpha and beta repertoires underwent longitudinal sequencing. The cohort comprised two healthy male donors, one aged 18 to 30 and one aged 30 to 40 years. Blood samples were taken at several timepoints before and after primary and secondary immunization, and bulk PBMC replicates and cell subsets were isolated.

This clonotype has at least ten counts. There is no known antigen for this receptor. No base quality values were provided; no much bigger clone lies one nucleotide off. TCR cDNA was made using 5'RACE template switching, a step that added a universal primer site and unique molecular identifiers. Priming for cDNA synthesis came from both the TCR alpha and TCR beta constant segments. Two PCR steps were used to amplify libraries, with sample barcodes and sequencing adapters being added in the second step. Sequencing of the libraries was done on either Illumina HiSeq 2500 (2x100 bp) or NovaSeq (2x150 bp). As for how the authors treated the data: MIGEC was used to demultiplex reads and collapse the reads into UMI consensus sequences, and MiXCR was used for V(D)J alignment. Vaccine-responding clonotypes were identified with edgeR using replicate PBMC samples, with FDR below 0.01 and a log2 fold change above 5 up to day 15 being required. Bulk clonotypes were assigned CD4 or CD8 identity according to which sequenced CD4 or CD8 repertoire held them at higher abundance. TCRdb passed the public sequencing reads through fastp at Q25 and MiXCR, retaining productive beta sequences. Rows merge per CDR3 protein into single entries with the most common DNA and genes. TCRdb's processing, not the authors' own work, is the source of the V and J calls. This sample is represented by over 150,000 distinct CDR3 sequences; almost 7% of them were singletons. The ten largest clones add up to approximately 2.5% of the sample.

What this sample's treatment or condition label stands for: live attenuated yellow fever vaccine strain. A standard Ficoll-Paque protocol was used to isolate PBMCs from peripheral blood. Dynabeads CD4 and CD8 positive selection kits were used to isolate the CD4 and CD8 T-cell fractions. TriZol was used to extract RNA from bulk PBMCs, CD4 and CD8 fractions, and dextramer-positive and dextramer-negative fractions. What the authors observed across the whole study: Compared with the primary T-cell response, the secondary T-cell response was weaker but faster, peaking on day 5 rather than day 15. The study included only a couple of donors, which limits how far the findings can be generalized. Most clones expanded after primary vaccination were re-detected after the booster (about 95% of CD4 and 88% of CD8), suggesting broad memory maintenance. A small fraction of clonotypes showed up in both the CD4 and CD8 compartments, probably as a result of convergent recombination. FACS-sorted repertoires could contain abundant contaminating clonotypes from the bulk population, so computational filtering was required.

Relative to germline, V is missing 4 bases and J is missing 4 bases, with 13 bases of the junction outside any gene match. The germline V gene specifies SGHRS as CDR1 and YFSETQ as CDR2. CDR3 length: 17 amino acids, cysteine to phenylalanine. Only CDR3 DNA remains: 51 bases, in frame from the first base. Source: CD4+ T cells sorted from PBMCs, taken 5 days after the first yellow fever vaccination. This receptor was identified in a man aged 18 to 29 who received the YFV17D yellow fever vaccine. This chain joins TRBV5-1 to TRBJ2-1; TRBD2 aligns with 8 central bases. Read as DNA, the sequence is TGCGCCAGCAGCCCGGGGCTCATGACTAGCGTATACAATGAGCAGTTCTTC. Translation gives CASSPGLMTSVYNEQFF.